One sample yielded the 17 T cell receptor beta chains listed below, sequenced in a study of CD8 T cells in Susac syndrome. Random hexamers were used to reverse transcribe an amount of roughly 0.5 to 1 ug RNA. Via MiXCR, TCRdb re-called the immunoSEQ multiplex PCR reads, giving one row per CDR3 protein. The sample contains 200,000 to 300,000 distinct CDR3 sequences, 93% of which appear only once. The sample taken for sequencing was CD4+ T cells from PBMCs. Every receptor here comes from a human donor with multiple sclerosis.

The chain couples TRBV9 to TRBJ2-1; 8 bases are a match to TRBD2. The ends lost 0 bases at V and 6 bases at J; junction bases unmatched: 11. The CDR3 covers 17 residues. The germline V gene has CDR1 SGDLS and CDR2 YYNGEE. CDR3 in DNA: TGTGCCAGCAGCGTAGACCCCCCGGGACTAGTATTCAATGAGCAGTTCTTC. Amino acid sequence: CASSVDPPGLVFNEQFF.

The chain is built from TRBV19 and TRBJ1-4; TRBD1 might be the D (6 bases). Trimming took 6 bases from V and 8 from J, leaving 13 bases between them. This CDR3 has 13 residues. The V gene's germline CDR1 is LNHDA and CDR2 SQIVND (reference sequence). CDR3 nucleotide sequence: TGTGCCAGTAGCCCTACAGGGACAGAAAAACTGTTTTTT. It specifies CASSPTGTEKLFF. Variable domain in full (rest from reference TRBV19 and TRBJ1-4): DGGITQSPKYLFRKEGQNVTLSCEQNLNHDAMYWYRQDPGQGLRLIYYSQIVNDFQKGDIAEGYSVSREKKESFPLTVTSAQKNPTAFYLCASSPTGTEKLFFGSGTQLSVL.

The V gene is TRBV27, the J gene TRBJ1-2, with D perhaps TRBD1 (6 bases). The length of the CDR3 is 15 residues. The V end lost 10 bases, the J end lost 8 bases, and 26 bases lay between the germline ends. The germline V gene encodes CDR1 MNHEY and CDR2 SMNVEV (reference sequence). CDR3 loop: CATLPRGQGDRGYTF. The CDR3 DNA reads TGTGCCACTCTCCCCCGGGGGCAGGGTGATAGAGGCTACACCTTC.

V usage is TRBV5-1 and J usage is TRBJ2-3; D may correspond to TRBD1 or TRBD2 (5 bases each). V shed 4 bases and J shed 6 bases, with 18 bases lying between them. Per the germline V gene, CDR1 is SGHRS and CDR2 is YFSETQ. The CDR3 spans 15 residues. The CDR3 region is CASSLRGVKADTQYF. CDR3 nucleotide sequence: TGCGCCAGCAGCCTACGGGGCGTAAAGGCGGATACGCAGTATTTT.

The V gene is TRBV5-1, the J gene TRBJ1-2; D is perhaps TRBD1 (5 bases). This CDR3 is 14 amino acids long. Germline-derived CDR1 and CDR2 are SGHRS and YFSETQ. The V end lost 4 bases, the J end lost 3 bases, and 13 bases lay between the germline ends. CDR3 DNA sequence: TGCGCCAGCAGCCCGGATGCGACAGACTATGGCTACACCTTC. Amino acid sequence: CASSPDATDYGYTF.

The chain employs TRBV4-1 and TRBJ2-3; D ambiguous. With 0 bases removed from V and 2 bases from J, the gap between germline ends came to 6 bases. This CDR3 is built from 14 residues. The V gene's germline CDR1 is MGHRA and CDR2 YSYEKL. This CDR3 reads CASSQEQNTDTQYF. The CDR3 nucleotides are TGCGCCAGCAGCCAAGAACAGAACACAGATACGCAGTATTTT.

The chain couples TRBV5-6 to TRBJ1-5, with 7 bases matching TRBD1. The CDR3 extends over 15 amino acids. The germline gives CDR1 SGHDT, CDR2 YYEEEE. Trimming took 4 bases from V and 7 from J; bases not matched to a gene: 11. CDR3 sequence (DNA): TGTGCCAGCAGCATGACAGGGAGGGGGGCCCAGCCCCAGCATTTT. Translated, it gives CASSMTGRGAQPQHF.

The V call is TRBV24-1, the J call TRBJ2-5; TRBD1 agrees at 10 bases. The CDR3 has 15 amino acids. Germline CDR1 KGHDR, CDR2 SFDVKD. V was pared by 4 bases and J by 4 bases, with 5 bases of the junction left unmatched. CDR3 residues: CATSDAGQGRETQYF. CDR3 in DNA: TGTGCCACCAGTGACGCGGGACAGGGGAGAGAGACCCAGTACTTC.

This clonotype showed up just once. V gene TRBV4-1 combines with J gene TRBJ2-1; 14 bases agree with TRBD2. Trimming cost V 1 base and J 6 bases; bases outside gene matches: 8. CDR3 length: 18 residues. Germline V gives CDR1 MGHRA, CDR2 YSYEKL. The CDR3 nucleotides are TGCGCCAGCAGCCAAGCCGGGACTAGCGGGGGCTTAGGCAATGAGCAGTTCTTC. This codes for CASSQAGTSGGLGNEQFF.

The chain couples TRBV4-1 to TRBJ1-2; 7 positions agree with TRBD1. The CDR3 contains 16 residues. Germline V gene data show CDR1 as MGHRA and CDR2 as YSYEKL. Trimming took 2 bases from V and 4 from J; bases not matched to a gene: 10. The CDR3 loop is CASSQFKGQRIYGYTF. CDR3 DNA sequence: TGCGCCAGCAGCCAATTTAAGGGACAGAGAATCTATGGCTACACCTTC.

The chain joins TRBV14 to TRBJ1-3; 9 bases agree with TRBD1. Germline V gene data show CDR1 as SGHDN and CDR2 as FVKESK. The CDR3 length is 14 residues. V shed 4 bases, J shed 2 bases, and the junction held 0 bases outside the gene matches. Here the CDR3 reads CASSRDRAGNTIYF. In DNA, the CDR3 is TGTGCCAGCAGCCGGGACAGGGCTGGAAACACCATATATTTT.

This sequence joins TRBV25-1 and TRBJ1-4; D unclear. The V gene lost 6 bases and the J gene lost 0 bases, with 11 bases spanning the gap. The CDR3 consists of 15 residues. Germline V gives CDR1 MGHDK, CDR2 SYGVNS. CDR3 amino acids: CASSLVGTTNEKLFF. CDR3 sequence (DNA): TGTGCCAGCAGCCTCGTGGGGACAACTAATGAAAAACTGTTTTTT.

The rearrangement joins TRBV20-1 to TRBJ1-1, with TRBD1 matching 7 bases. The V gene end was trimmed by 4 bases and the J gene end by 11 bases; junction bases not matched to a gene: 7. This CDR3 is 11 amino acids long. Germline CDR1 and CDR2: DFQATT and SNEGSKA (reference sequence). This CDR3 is CSAIRQGRAFF. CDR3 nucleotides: TGCAGTGCTATACGACAGGGCCGGGCTTTCTTT.

The DNA for the CDR3 is TGTGCCAGCAGCTCCCGGGGCCCTGACAATGAGCAGTTCTTC. Translation: CASSSRGPDNEQFF. The V and J genes are TRBV5-4 and TRBJ2-1; D possibly uses TRBD1 or TRBD2 (5 bases each). Per the germline V gene, CDR1 is SGHNT and CDR2 is YYREEE (reference sequence). CDR3 length equals 14 residues. The V end lost 3 bases, the J end lost 5 bases, and 12 bases lay between the germline ends.

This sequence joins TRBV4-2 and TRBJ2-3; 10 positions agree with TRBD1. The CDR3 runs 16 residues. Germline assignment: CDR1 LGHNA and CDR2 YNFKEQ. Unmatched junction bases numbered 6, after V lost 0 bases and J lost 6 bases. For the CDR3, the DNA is TGTGCCAGCAGCCAAGATCGGGACAGGGGCTCGGATACGCAGTATTTT. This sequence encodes CASSQDRDRGSDTQYF.

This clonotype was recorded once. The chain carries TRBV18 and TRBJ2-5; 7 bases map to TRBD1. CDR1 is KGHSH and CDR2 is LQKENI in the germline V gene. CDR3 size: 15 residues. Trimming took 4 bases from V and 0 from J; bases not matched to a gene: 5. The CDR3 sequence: CASSLDRVDQETQYF. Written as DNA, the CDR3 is TGTGCCAGCTCACTCGACAGGGTTGACCAAGAGACCCAGTACTTC.

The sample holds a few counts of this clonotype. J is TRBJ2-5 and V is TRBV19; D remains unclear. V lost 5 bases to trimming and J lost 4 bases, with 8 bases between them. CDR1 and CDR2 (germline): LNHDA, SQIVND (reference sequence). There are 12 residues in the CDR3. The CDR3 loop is CASSVLGETQYF. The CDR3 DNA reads TGTGCCAGTAGTGTACTTGGAGAGACCCAGTACTTC.